Reported below is one T cell receptor (beta chain). As originally analysed: Estimation of nucleated cell counts relied on the amplification of reference gene primers. Generated by immunoSEQ multiplex PCR, the TCRdb table keeps only in-frame clones and is missing some. The V and J calls and clone size are taken from that table; D and trimming were inferred from the DNA. The data contain 200,000 to 250,000 clones, roughly four fifths of them seen just once; the ten biggest clones take up 3% to 3.5%. The sample is drawn from a study of blood T cell repertoires in COVID-19. The CDR3 sequence is 18 residues long. The trim removed 0 bases at V and 0 bases at J, leaving 8 bases unmatched. Germline V CDR1 and CDR2: LGHNA, YNFKEQ. Either two negative PCRs, clearance, or symptom resolution qualified Cohort 3 donors as recovered.

The specimen sequenced was PBMCs or T cells enriched from blood (not recorded which). The source of this sequence is a woman aged 55 to 70 who had recovered from COVID-19. The chain links TRBV4-2 to TRBJ1-1; 9 positions agree with TRBD1. CDR3 region: CASSQDLGTGSLNTEAFF. In nucleotides, the CDR3 is TGTGCCAGCAGCCAAGATTTAGGGACAGGGTCCCTGAACACTGAAGCTTTCTTT.